This record looks at one T cell receptor (beta chain) sequence and its context. The data were taken from a study of blood T cell repertoires in COVID-19. Study summary: The United States, Italy and Spain provided the acute and convalescent COVID-19 samples.

Participants were aged roughly 18 to 89 years from around 25 US areas. Symptom resolution, clearance, or two negative PCRs marked donors in Cohort 3 as recovered. The CDR3 length is 13 residues. Trimming pared 5 bases from V and 6 bases from J, leaving 12 bases between. In the authors' workflow: From reference gene primer amplification, estimates of nucleated cell counts were derived. Assay used: immunoSEQ multiplex PCR; TCRdb lists only in-frame clones, some missing. That table furnishes V, J and clone size, whereas the DNA furnished D and trimming. The sample holds more than 250,000 clones, about 90% seen once.

The chain joins TRBV12-3 or TRBV12-4 to TRBJ2-3; maybe TRBD2 (6 bases). This TCR derives from a woman aged 25 to 39 who had recovered from COVID-19. Material: PBMCs or T cells enriched from blood (not recorded which). CDR3 protein: CASSIGTGDTQYF. CDR3 coding DNA: TGTGCCAGCAGTATAGGGACTGGGGATACGCAGTATTTT.